This TCR beta chain was captured by sequencing in a study of shared clonotypes between healthy human individuals. Clones were sequenced by immunoSEQ multiplex PCR, and TCRdb holds only the in-frame ones, with some missing. The sample lists about 1.5 million clones, around 97% occurring once. The sequenced sample was naive CD4+ T cells sorted from blood. Indicated subset: CD45RA+ positively selected. The clonotype originates from a man aged 30 to 39 in good health.

The CDR3 sequence is CASSQETTDTQYF. CDR3 coding DNA: TGCGCCAGCAGCCAAGAAACCACAGATACGCAGTATTTT. The V call is TRBV4-3, the J call TRBJ2-3; D gene ambiguous. This CDR3 comprises 13 residues. V was shortened by 0 bases and J by 2 bases, with 3 bases between the two germline ends. Germline assignment: CDR1 LGHNA and CDR2 YSLEER.